One TCR beta chain is described in this entry. It lacks a known antigen. No quality values exist for individual bases; no much larger clone is one base distant. The data were taken from a study of blood T cell repertoires in COVID-19 (dated by TCRdb to about 2020). Concerning the study at large: The collaborator samples originated in the United States, Italy and Spain and spanned the acute and convalescent phases of COVID-19. The material from the prospective study consisted of cDNA or gDNA derived from T cells, B-cell-depleted T cells, or PBMCs. Deeply sampled blood TCRbeta repertoires from subjects exposed to, actively infected with, or recovered from COVID-19 were included in the dataset. The repertoires were made available in a free public database intended to serve as a resource for research on the immune response to SARS-CoV-2. Samples came from the ongoing ImmuneRACE study (first 160 participants) plus 1,254 subjects from 6 global collaborators. Nearly every sample came with metadata listing a de-identified subject ID, COVID-19 status, age in years and sex. Where available, HLA class I and class II types were taken from metadata supplied by the sample provider and were not determined by assay-based typing.

TCRbeta CDR3 regions were amplified from genomic DNA using the immunoSEQ Assay, a bias-controlled multiplex PCR. In the source study's methods: Within the assay, amplification of reference gene primers was used to estimate how many nucleated cells each sample contained. To quantify the absolute abundance of each unique TCRbeta CDR3 rearrangement, sequence reads were collapsed and filtered. Productive Simpson clonality was computed per sample as the square root of Simpson's diversity index over productive rearrangements. TCRdb re-hosts the immuneACCESS table, in-frame sequences only. Its copies lack some clones; in the studies checked, an unresolved V gene accounts for under half of them, and the cause for the rest is not known. That table gives V, J and clone size, and the DNA gave D and trimming. This sample holds 50,000 to 70,000 clones; around 88% were observed only once. The ten largest clones add up to about 4.5% of the sample.

Trimming removed 4 bases from V and 4 bases from J, leaving 17 bases between the germline ends. Including cysteine and phenylalanine, the CDR3 has 15 amino acids. Only the CDR3 part of the read is kept: 45 bases, read in frame from the first base. The germline V gene provides CDR1 SGHRS and CDR2 YFSETQ. Points the paper makes about the study in general: The amount of clinical and demographic metadata varied by source and participant and was provided uncurated.

Each collaborating institution followed its own protocols to collect whole blood in K2EDTA tubes. For TCRbeta analysis, collaborators shipped samples as frozen whole blood, isolated PBMCs, or DNA extracted from either of those sample types. In this chain, TRBV5-1 is recombined with TRBJ1-1; no D gene is confidently identified. The source material was peripheral blood. This TCR came from a man aged 55 to 70 with acute or convalescent COVID-19. The encoded CDR3 is CASSPDGRGGTEAFF. The base sequence is TGCGCCAGCAGCCCGGACGGGCGAGGAGGCACTGAAGCTTTCTTT.